The entry below describes one T cell receptor beta chain. Its specificity is unknown. The data were taken from a study of blood T cells in healthy people across ages. Overall study findings and caveats: Diversity was estimated from one million T cells, and these estimates were considered underestimates. More naive CD4+ cells and higher diversity marked long-lived donors relative to aged donors.

Every participating donor contributed about 10 milliliters of peripheral blood through a draw. The use of a sample-barcoded 5' primer and a J-beta primer mix characterized a second PCR of roughly 6 to 12 cycles. MiXCR was run by TCRdb on the 5' RACE reads, yielding one entry per CDR3 protein. The profile shows about 640,000 distinct CDR3 sequences, about 30% of them singletons. The specimen was blood. The source of this sequence is a woman aged 80 or over in good health.

CDR3 in DNA: TGTGCCAGCAGCGTGTGGTCTAGCGGGGGAGAGACCCAGTACTTC. The encoded protein is CASSVWSSGGETQYF. The chain is built from TRBV7-2 and TRBJ2-5; 10 bases line up with TRBD2. This CDR3 has 15 residues. The germline gives CDR1 SGHTA, CDR2 FQGNSA. After removal of 5 bases from V and 4 bases from J, the junction contained 7 bases not matched to a gene.